This record concerns one T cell receptor (beta chain) sequence. The data were obtained in a study of cytomegalovirus exposure and HLA in healthy donors. Study as a whole: The same platform as the approximately 660 first-cohort repertoires was used for the 100 to 150 validation repertoires, a later analysis reported.

Sequencing used immunoSEQ multiplex PCR; TCRdb keeps in-frame clones, though not all of them. The sample has 200,000 to 250,000 clones; roughly 87% are singletons. There are 13 residues in the CDR3. V lost 8 bases, J lost 4 bases, and 14 bases lay in between. CDR1 is MGHDK, CDR2 SYGVNS, per germline. This clonotype originated in a woman younger than 35 in good health and CMV-seropositive. The specimen sequenced was PBMCs. The chain combines TRBV25-1 with TRBJ1-1, with unresolved D. The chain's CDR3 is CASGRGRATEAFF. CDR3 nucleotide sequence: TGTGCCAGCGGCAGAGGGAGGGCCACTGAAGCTTTCTTT.